Listed here are 26 T cell receptor beta chains from one sample, sequenced in a study of shared clonotypes between healthy human individuals. Profiled with immunoSEQ multiplex PCR; TCRdb holds only in-frame clones, not every one. The sample lists tens of thousands of clones, around 57% occurring once. Sample: memory CD8+ T cells sorted from blood. Noted subset: CD45RO+ cells pooled with CCR7-negative TemRA cells. The receptors were gathered from a man aged 25 to 45 in good health.

The chain carries TRBV19 and TRBJ2-7, with 14 bases aligning to TRBD2. Germline CDR1 reads LNHDA; CDR2 reads SQIVND (reference sequence). With V trimmed by 5 bases and J by 3 bases, 3 bases remained unmatched. The CDR3 covers 15 residues. The CDR3 DNA sequence: TGTGCCAGTAGTTTTGGACTAGCGGGAGGCTACGAGCAGTACTTC. As protein: CASSFGLAGGYEQYF. Together with reference TRBV19 and TRBJ2-7, the CDR3 gives the full variable domain: DGGITQSPKYLFRKEGQNVTLSCEQNLNHDAMYWYRQDPGQGLRLIYYSQIVNDFQKGDIAEGYSVSREKKESFPLTVTSAQKNPTAFYLCASSFGLAGGYEQYFGPGTRLTVT.

The chain combines TRBV6-5 with TRBJ2-7; D is uncertain. V lost 5 bases to trimming and J lost 3 bases, with 5 bases between them. Germline V lookup: CDR1 MNHEY, CDR2 SVGAGI. This CDR3 is 11 amino acids long. This chain's CDR3 is CASSRNYEQYF. Written as DNA, the CDR3 is TGTGCCAGCAGTCGGAACTACGAGCAGTACTTC.

This rearrangement joins TRBV7-8 to TRBJ2-1; the match to TRBD2 covers 9 bases. V gave up 3 bases and J gave up 8 bases; unmatched junction bases: 11. From germline, CDR1 is SGHVS and CDR2 FQNEAQ. The CDR3 has 16 residues. The CDR3 DNA reads TGTGCCAGCAGCTTCCCGGGACTAGCAGGGAGGGATGAGCAGTTCTTC. The encoded protein is CASSFPGLAGRDEQFF.

The gene calls are TRBV6-4 and TRBJ2-3; possibly TRBD1 or TRBD2 for D (5 bases each). Deletions cut 5 bases from V and 6 bases from J, with 21 bases between. This CDR3 has 16 amino acids. Looked up from germline, CDR1 is MRHNA and CDR2 is SNTAGT. CDR3 in amino acids: CASSPGAGDGGDTQYF. The CDR3, as DNA: TGTGCCAGCAGTCCTGGGGCCGGGGACGGAGGTGATACGCAGTATTTT.

Note on this clone: This likely reflects a read error, since a far larger clone is one base away. The chain has TRBV2 and TRBJ1-2; 8 bases agree with TRBD1. V dropped 5 bases and J dropped 4; count of bases not matched to a gene: 3. CDR3 size: 13 residues. The germline V gene encodes CDR1 SNHLY and CDR2 FYNNEI. CDR3 amino acids: CASSFTGGYGYTF. The DNA for the CDR3 is TGTGCCAGCAGTTTTACAGGGGGCTATGGCTACACCTTC.

The gene calls are TRBV5-4 and TRBJ1-1, with a weak D call TRBD1 (5 bases). Trimming cost V 0 bases and J 5 bases, with 11 bases left between them. The CDR3 runs 14 residues. In germline, CDR1 is SGHNT, CDR2 YYREEE (reference sequence). CDR3 in DNA: TGTGCCAGCAGCTTGGATTCGGGGCGGACTGAAGCTTTCTTT. Amino acids: CASSLDSGRTEAFF.

The V gene is TRBV6-1, the J gene TRBJ1-1, with a weak D call TRBD1 (6 bases). The CDR3 contains 13 residues. Per the germline V gene, CDR1 is MNHNS and CDR2 is SASEGT. The V end was cut by 2 bases, the J end by 5 bases, with 9 bases between. DNA of the CDR3: TGTGCCAGCAGTGAACAAAGGGGGACTGAAGCTTTCTTT. Its translation: CASSEQRGTEAFF.

V and J are TRBV13 and TRBJ2-3; D call uncertain. V was cut by 1 base and J by 7 bases, with 18 bases left in between. This CDR3 is built from 16 residues. Germline loops: CDR1 PRHDT, CDR2 FYEKMQ (reference sequence). The CDR3 reads CASSLVRASLSYTQYF. The CDR3 DNA sequence: TGTGCCAGCAGCTTAGTTAGGGCTAGTCTTTCCTATACGCAGTATTTT.

The chain links TRBV5-7 to TRBJ1-2; D call uncertain. Being an ORF, TRBV5-7 has a function that is uncertain. The CDR3 covers 15 residues. The ends were cut back, 7 bases at V and 4 bases at J, with 20 bases in the middle. This CDR3 reads CASPLSCVKAYGYTF. CDR3 coding DNA: TGTGCCAGCCCATTATCTTGCGTGAAAGCCTATGGCTACACCTTC.

This sequence joins TRBV4-1 and TRBJ1-4; tentative D call: TRBD1 (5 bases). The germline V gene encodes CDR1 MGHRA and CDR2 YSYEKL. CDR3 length: 17 amino acids. Deletions cut 4 bases from V and 2 bases from J, with 17 bases between. The CDR3 loop reads CASSPRNRSKTNEKLFF. CDR3 DNA: TGCGCCAGCAGCCCAAGAAACAGGAGTAAGACTAATGAAAAACTGTTTTTT.

This clone was recorded a few times. Other DNA sequences in this specimen translate into the identical CDR3. This rearrangement joins TRBV6-4 to TRBJ1-1; no reliable D call. CDR1 and CDR2 (germline): MRHNA, SNTAGT. Trimming removed 3 bases from V and 2 bases from J, with 7 bases in between. The CDR3 has 13 amino acids. CDR3 nucleotide sequence: TGTGCCAGCAGTGAGATTCCAAACACTGAAGCTTTCTTT. Translated: CASSEIPNTEAFF.

V and J are TRBV5-1 and TRBJ1-4; D gene uncertain. Germline CDR1 SGHRS, CDR2 YFSETQ. V lost 0 bases, J lost 8 bases, and 8 bases lay in between. This CDR3 has 13 residues. The CDR3 DNA reads TGCGCCAGCAGCTTGGTACCGGCCGAAAAACTGTTTTTT. It encodes CASSLVPAEKLFF.

The chain employs TRBV7-9 and TRBJ2-7; 9 positions agree with TRBD1. Losses at the gene ends were 3 bases for V and 2 bases for J; bases not matched to a gene: 11. This CDR3 has 17 residues. The germline V gene has CDR1 SEHNR and CDR2 FQNEAQ (reference sequence). The CDR3 sequence: CASSFSPRTGEPYEQYF. DNA of the CDR3: TGTGCCAGCAGCTTTTCCCCGAGGACAGGGGAACCCTACGAGCAGTACTTC. The full variable domain, with the rest looked up from reference TRBV7-9 and TRBJ2-7, is DTGVSQNPRHKITKRGQNVTFRCDPISEHNRLYWYRQTLGQGPEFLTYFQNEAQLEKSRLLSDRFSAERPKGSFSTLEIQRTEQGDSAMYLCASSFSPRTGEPYEQYFGPGTRLTVT.

The chain recombines TRBV10-3 with TRBJ2-5; 7 nucleotides align to TRBD2. The J segment lost 4 bases and the V segment lost 3 bases, leaving 2 bases of the junction unmatched. CDR3 size: 13 residues. Germline CDR1 is ENHRY and CDR2 is SYGVKD. CDR3 region: CAISDLAGETQYF. Written as DNA, the CDR3 is TGTGCCATCAGTGATTTAGCGGGAGAGACCCAGTACTTC.

This clone was counted only a few times. DNA of the CDR3: TGCAGCGTTGCTAGTGGCAAAGATACGCAGTATTTT. Translation gives CSVASGKDTQYF. This rearrangement joins TRBV29-1 to TRBJ2-3; D call uncertain. Trimming removed 4 bases at V and 5 bases at J, with 10 bases between. Germline CDR1 is SQVTM and CDR2 is ANQGSEA. The CDR3 has 12 amino acids.

This chain joins TRBV10-3 and TRBJ1-2, with a possible D match to TRBD1 (6 bases). The CDR3 length is 14 residues. The ends were cut back, 2 bases at V and 8 bases at J, with 15 bases in the middle. In germline, CDR1 is ENHRY, CDR2 SYGVKD. CDR3 in amino acids: CAISEPDSRWGYTF. The CDR3 DNA is TGTGCCATCAGTGAGCCGGACAGCCGGTGGGGCTACACCTTC.

The chain couples TRBV21-1 to TRBJ2-7; the D call of TRBD1 is as the table states it, not checked on the DNA. TRBV21-1 is listed as a pseudogene. This CDR3 is built from 16 residues. The CDR3 bases are TGTGCCAGCACCAAAAATCGTGGACACGTCGGTCGCGAGCAGTACTTC. This translates into CASTKNRGHVGREQYF.

Ten or more counts support this clone. J is TRBJ2-1 and V is TRBV6-4; TRBD2 might be the D (5 bases). The V end lost 3 bases, the J end lost 4 bases, and 7 bases lay between the germline ends. The CDR3 has 13 residues. Germline V gene data show CDR1 as MRHNA and CDR2 as SNTAGT. The DNA for the CDR3 is TGTGCCAGCAGTGAAGCGGAGTACAATGAGCAGTTCTTC. It is translated as CASSEAEYNEQFF.

The chain links TRBV7-2 to TRBJ2-1; 7 bases are shared with TRBD1. Trimming at V came to 1 base and at J to 1 base, leaving 1 base not matched to a gene. The CDR3 consists of 15 residues. CDR1 and CDR2 (germline): SGHTA, FQGNSA. The CDR3 DNA follows: TGTGCCAGCAGCTTAGACAGGGGTTCCTACAATGAGCAGTTCTTC. It codes for CASSLDRGSYNEQFF.

In regard to this clone: This specimen includes other DNA sequences encoding the same CDR3. The chain carries TRBV28 and TRBJ2-7, with unresolved D. The CDR3 is 12 residues long. V shed 4 bases and J shed 2 bases, with 6 bases lying between them. In germline, CDR1 is MDHEN, CDR2 SYDVKM. The CDR3 region is CASSSDTYEQYF. The CDR3 region has the DNA TGTGCCAGCAGTTCAGATACCTACGAGCAGTACTTC.

The rearrangement uses TRBV28 and TRBJ1-5, with 12 bases aligning to TRBD1. Losses at the gene ends were 8 bases for V and 6 bases for J; bases not matched to a gene: 8. The CDR3 spans 15 residues. Germline lookup yields CDR1 MDHEN and CDR2 SYDVKM. The CDR3 reads CASASGQGASQPQHF. Written as DNA, the CDR3 is TGTGCCAGCGCATCGGGACAGGGGGCGAGTCAGCCCCAGCATTTT.

This rearrangement joins TRBV4-1 to TRBJ1-5; no clear D gene. The CDR3 is 16 residues long. The germline CDR1 and CDR2 sequences are MGHRA and YSYEKL. V dropped 0 bases and J dropped 1 base, with 10 bases sitting between them. For the CDR3, the DNA is TGCGCCAGCAGCCAAGATCAGGACGGGAGCAATCAGCCCCAGCATTTT. This sequence encodes CASSQDQDGSNQPQHF.

V and J are TRBV6-5 and TRBJ1-2; D gene ambiguous. The V end lost 2 bases, the J end lost 2 bases, and 6 bases lay between the germline ends. Germline-derived CDR1 and CDR2 are MNHEY and SVGAGI. This CDR3 has 13 residues. Written as DNA, the CDR3 is TGTGCCAGCAGTTACGTCGCCAACTATGGCTACACCTTC. Translated: CASSYVANYGYTF.

This clone was seen only a few times. The rearrangement joins TRBV13 to TRBJ2-1, with D perhaps matching TRBD2 (6 bases). Germline V gives CDR1 PRHDT, CDR2 FYEKMQ (reference sequence). This CDR3 contains 14 residues. V was trimmed by 5 bases and J by 8 bases, leaving 16 bases between them. As DNA, the CDR3 is TGTGCCAGCAGCGGACTAAGCGCCTTGTATGAGCAGTTCTTC. Its protein product is CASSGLSALYEQFF.

This rearrangement joins TRBV28 to TRBJ2-3; D remains unclear. Trimming cost V 3 bases and J 6 bases, with 16 bases left between them. Germline CDR1 reads MDHEN; CDR2 reads SYDVKM. The CDR3 extends over 15 amino acids. The CDR3 region has the DNA TGTGCCAGCAGTTTCGGACCCTTTATAGTGGATACGCAGTATTTT. It yields the protein CASSFGPFIVDTQYF.

Points on this clone: A read error likely explains this, since a far larger clone differs by one base. The V and J genes are TRBV19 and TRBJ2-7; the D gene is possibly TRBD2 (6 bases). The CDR3 loop spans 14 amino acids. Germline loops: CDR1 LNHDA, CDR2 SQIVND (reference sequence). Trimming shortened V by 6 bases and J by 3 bases, and 15 bases separated the two germline ends. The chain's CDR3 is CASSPWGDFYEQYF. In DNA, the CDR3 is TGTGCCAGTAGCCCCTGGGGGGATTTCTACGAGCAGTACTTC. Together with reference TRBV19 and TRBJ2-7, the CDR3 gives the full variable domain: DGGITQSPKYLFRKEGQNVTLSCEQNLNHDAMYWYRQDPGQGLRLIYYSQIVNDFQKGDIAEGYSVSREKKESFPLTVTSAQKNPTAFYLCASSPWGDFYEQYFGPGTRLTVT.